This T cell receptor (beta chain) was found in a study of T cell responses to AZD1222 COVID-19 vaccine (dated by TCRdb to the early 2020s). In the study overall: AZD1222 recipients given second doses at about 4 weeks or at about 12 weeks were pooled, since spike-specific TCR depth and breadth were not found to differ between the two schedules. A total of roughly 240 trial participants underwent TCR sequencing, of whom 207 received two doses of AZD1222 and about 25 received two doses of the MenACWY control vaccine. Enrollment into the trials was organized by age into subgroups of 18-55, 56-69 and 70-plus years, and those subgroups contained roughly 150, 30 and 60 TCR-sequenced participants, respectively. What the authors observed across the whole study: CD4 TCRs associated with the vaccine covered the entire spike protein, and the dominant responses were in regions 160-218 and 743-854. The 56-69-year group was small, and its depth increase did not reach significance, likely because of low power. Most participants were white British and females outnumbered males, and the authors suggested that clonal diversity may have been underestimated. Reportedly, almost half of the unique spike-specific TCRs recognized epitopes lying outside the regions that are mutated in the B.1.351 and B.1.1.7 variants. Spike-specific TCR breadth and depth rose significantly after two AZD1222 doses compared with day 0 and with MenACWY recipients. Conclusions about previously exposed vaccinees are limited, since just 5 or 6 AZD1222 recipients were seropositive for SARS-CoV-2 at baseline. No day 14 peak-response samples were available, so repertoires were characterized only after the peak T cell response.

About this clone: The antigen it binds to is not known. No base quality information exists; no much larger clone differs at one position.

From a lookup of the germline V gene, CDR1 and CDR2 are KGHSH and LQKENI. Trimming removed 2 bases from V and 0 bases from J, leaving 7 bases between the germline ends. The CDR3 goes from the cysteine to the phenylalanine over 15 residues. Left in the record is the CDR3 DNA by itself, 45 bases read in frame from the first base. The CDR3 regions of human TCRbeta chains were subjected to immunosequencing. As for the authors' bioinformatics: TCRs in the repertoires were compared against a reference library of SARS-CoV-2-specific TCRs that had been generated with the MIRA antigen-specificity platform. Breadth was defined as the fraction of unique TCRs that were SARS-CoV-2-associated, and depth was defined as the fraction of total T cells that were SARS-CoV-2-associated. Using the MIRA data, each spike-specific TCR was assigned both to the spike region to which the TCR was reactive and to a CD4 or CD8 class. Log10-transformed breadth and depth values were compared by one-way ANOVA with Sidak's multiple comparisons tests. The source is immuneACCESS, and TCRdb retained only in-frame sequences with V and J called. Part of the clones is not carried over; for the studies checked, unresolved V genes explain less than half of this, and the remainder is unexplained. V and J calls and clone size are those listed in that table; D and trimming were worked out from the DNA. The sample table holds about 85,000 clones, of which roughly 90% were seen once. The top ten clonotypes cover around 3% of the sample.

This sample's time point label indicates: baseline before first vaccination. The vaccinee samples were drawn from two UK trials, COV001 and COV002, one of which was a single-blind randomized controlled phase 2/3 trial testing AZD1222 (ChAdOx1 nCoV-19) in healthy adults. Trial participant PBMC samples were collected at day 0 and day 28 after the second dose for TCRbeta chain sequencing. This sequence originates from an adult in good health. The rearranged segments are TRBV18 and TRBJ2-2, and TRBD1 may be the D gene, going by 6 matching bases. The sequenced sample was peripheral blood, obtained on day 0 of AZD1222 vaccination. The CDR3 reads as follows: CASSPRTANTGELFF. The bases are TGTGCCAGCTCACCAAGGACAGCGAACACCGGGGAGCTGTTTTTT.